What follows are 15 T cell receptor beta chains derived from one specimen sequenced in a study of blood T cell repertoires in COVID-19. Clones were read by immunoSEQ multiplex PCR, and TCRdb kept only the in-frame ones, dropping some. The sample shows about 280,000 clones, 87% of them seen only once. Sequenced input: PBMCs or T cells enriched from blood (not recorded which). The origin of the receptors is a woman aged 40 to 50 who had recovered from COVID-19.

The chain joins TRBV19 to TRBJ1-5; TRBD1 aligns across 7 bases. The V gene end was trimmed by 6 bases and the J gene end by 0 bases; junction bases not matched to a gene: 8. The CDR3 has 16 amino acids. Germline loops: CDR1 LNHDA, CDR2 SQIVND (reference sequence). CDR3 bases: TGTGCCAGTAGACCACAGGGGATGGGTAGCAATCAGCCCCAGCATTTT. Translation: CASRPQGMGSNQPQHF.

This clone showed up just a few times. The chain carries TRBV20-1 and TRBJ2-3; TRBD1 aligns across 8 bases. Germline-derived CDR1 and CDR2 are DFQATT and SNEGSKA (reference sequence). The CDR3 totals 15 residues. With 3 bases clipped from V and 5 bases from J, the junction kept 10 bases outside the gene matches. CDR3: CSASAPGGVEDTQYF. DNA of the CDR3: TGCAGTGCTAGTGCACCAGGGGGCGTTGAAGATACGCAGTATTTT.

The gene calls are TRBV7-2 and TRBJ2-3; 11 positions agree with TRBD1. The CDR3 runs 18 residues. The germline V gene has CDR1 SGHTA and CDR2 FQGNSA. Unmatched junction bases numbered 7, after V lost 1 base and J lost 1 base. CDR3 DNA sequence: TGTGCCAGCAGCTTAGTGTGGACAGGGGGCGCGGGCACAGATACGCAGTATTTT. Translating it yields CASSLVWTGGAGTDTQYF.

The V gene is TRBV5-4, the J gene TRBJ2-5; tentatively, D is TRBD1 (5 bases). V was trimmed by 5 bases and J by 0 bases, leaving 14 bases between them. CDR3 length: 15 amino acids. CDR1 and CDR2 (germline): SGHNT, YYREEE (reference sequence). The CDR3 region is CASSSNLGHQETQYF. The CDR3 coding sequence is TGTGCCAGCAGTTCGAATTTGGGGCACCAAGAGACCCAGTACTTC.

DNA of the CDR3: TGTGCCAGCAGCGGGTTCCAAGAGACCCAGTACTTC. Protein: CASSGFQETQYF. The chain uses TRBV12-3 or TRBV12-4 and TRBJ2-5, with D uncertain. V shed 6 bases and J shed 1 base, with 6 bases lying between them. The CDR3 contains 12 residues.

The genes are TRBV30 and TRBJ2-3, with D perhaps matching TRBD2 (6 bases). Between the trimmed V and J ends, which lost 2 bases and 5 bases, there was a span of 17 bases. CDR1 is GTSNPN, CDR2 SVGIG, per germline (reference sequence). This CDR3 contains 15 residues. CDR3 in amino acids: CAWSSAARAGDTQYF. CDR3 DNA: TGTGCCTGGAGTTCCGCCGCGAGAGCGGGAGATACGCAGTATTTT.

The genes are TRBV5-1 and TRBJ1-4, with D unresolved. Germline assignment: CDR1 SGHRS and CDR2 YFSETQ. CDR3 size: 14 residues. Trimming left V 4 bases short and J 7 bases short, with 14 bases between. DNA of the CDR3: TGCGCCAGCAGCCCGCGCCGGGTGGGTGAAAAACTGTTTTTT. Protein: CASSPRRVGEKLFF.

The chain carries TRBV28 and TRBJ2-2; D possibly corresponds to TRBD1 (6 bases). V lost 8 bases, J lost 1 base, and 11 bases lay in between. CDR1 is MDHEN, CDR2 SYDVKM, per germline. The CDR3 loop spans 14 amino acids. In nucleotides, the CDR3 is TGTGCCAGCTCTGGGGGCTGGAACACCGGGGAGCTGTTTTTT. Protein sequence: CASSGGWNTGELFF.

The chain recombines TRBV27 with TRBJ2-5; D may be TRBD2 (5 bases). The germline V and J ends were trimmed by 4 bases and 3 bases, with 12 bases remaining between them. This CDR3 is built from 14 residues. Germline CDR1 reads MNHEY; CDR2 reads SMNVEV (reference sequence). The CDR3 DNA reads TGTGCCAGCAGTTCGCCCCTGCGGGAAGAGACCCAGTACTTC. This codes for CASSSPLREETQYF.

The CDR3 spells CASSAWQATEAFF. The CDR3 DNA reads TGTGCCAGCAGTGCGTGGCAGGCCACTGAAGCTTTCTTT. This chain joins TRBV12-3 or TRBV12-4 and TRBJ1-1; no reliable D call. With 5 bases removed from V and 4 bases from J, the gap between germline ends came to 11 bases. CDR3 size: 13 residues.

The gene calls are TRBV6-2 or TRBV6-3 and TRBJ2-1; maybe TRBD2 (5 bases). Germline V lookup: CDR1 MNHEY, CDR2 SVGEGT. The V end lost 2 bases, the J end lost 12 bases, and 17 bases lay between the germline ends. CDR3 size: 14 residues. As DNA, the CDR3 is TGTGCCAGCAGTTACGGGTCCCGGGGAAGAGGGCAGTTCTTC. Protein sequence: CASSYGSRGRGQFF.

This chain links TRBV25-1 with TRBJ2-3, with 11 bases fitting TRBD2. Germline V gene lookup returns CDR1 MGHDK and CDR2 SYGVNS. The length of the CDR3 is 16 residues. Trimming at V came to 4 bases and at J to 6 bases, leaving 9 bases not matched to a gene. In DNA, the CDR3 is TGTGCCAGCAGTGCACTAACTAGCGGGAGATCCGATACGCAGTATTTT. Translating gives CASSALTSGRSDTQYF. Variable domain in full (rest from reference TRBV25-1 and TRBJ2-3): EADIYQTPRYLVIGTGKKITLECSQTMGHDKMYWYQQDPGMELHLIHYSYGVNSTEKGDLSSESTVSRIRTEHFPLTLESARPSHTSQYLCASSALTSGRSDTQYFGPGTRLTVL.

The chain couples TRBV11-3 to TRBJ2-1; D uncertain. This CDR3 is built from 11 residues. V lost 5 bases and J lost 6, with 5 bases in between. CDR1 is SGHNT and CDR2 is YENEEA in the germline V gene. CDR3 in DNA: TGTGCCAGCAGCCTCCGCAATGAGCAGTTCTTC. It specifies CASSLRNEQFF.

The chain couples TRBV28 to TRBJ2-7; 7 bases map to TRBD2. The CDR3 runs to 14 residues. Germline trimming cut 6 bases from V and 11 bases from J; bases unmatched to any gene: 16. The germline gives CDR1 MDHEN, CDR2 SYDVKM. The CDR3 here is CASRTLLALGGEYF. For the CDR3, the DNA is TGTGCCAGCAGGACTTTACTAGCGCTAGGCGGGGAGTACTTC.

This clone was seen once. This sequence joins TRBV7-9 and TRBJ2-3; 12 bases agree with TRBD2. V lost 5 bases and J lost 3; bases outside the gene matches: 15. This CDR3 has 19 residues. Germline CDR1 and CDR2: SEHNR and FQNEAQ (reference sequence). In DNA, the CDR3 is TGTGCCAGCAGCCAAGCCCTAGCGGGAGGGTCTGGGGGAACAGATACGCAGTATTTT. This gives the protein CASSQALAGGSGGTDTQYF.